This TCR beta chain was captured in a study of neoadjuvant nivolumab and ipilimumab in lung cancer. Clones were sequenced by immunoSEQ multiplex PCR, and TCRdb holds only the in-frame ones, with some missing. The top ten hold about 8% of the sample, which has approximately 17,000 clones, less than 85% seen once. Findings of the study overall: Resected tumors had greater TCR richness and clonality than uninvolved lung. Resected-tumor TCR richness correlated positively with pretherapy blood richness. Pathologic regression was not significantly tied to TCR clonality. From pretherapy to surgery, tumor richness and clonality rose with dual therapy.

Of note for this clone: The antigen is not known.

This CDR3 comprises 13 residues. Germline V lookup: CDR1 MNHEY, CDR2 SVGAGI. V dropped 0 bases and J dropped 8 bases, with 10 bases sitting between them. V gene TRBV6-5 combines with J gene TRBJ1-2; a possible D gene is TRBD1 (5 bases). The specimen was tumor tissue, collected after neoadjuvant nivolumab, alone or with ipilimumab, at or shortly before surgery. This receptor was taken from an adult with non-small cell lung cancer. CDR3 loop: CASSYSGAGGYTF. The CDR3 DNA is TGTGCCAGCAGTTACTCCGGGGCAGGCGGCTACACCTTC.